This entry features one T cell receptor beta chain sequence. What it binds is not known. This entry belongs to a study of OX40 agonist ivuxolimab in advanced cancers. Looking at the study overall: Across the patients, intravenous ivuxolimab was delivered every 2 weeks at 0.01 to 10 mg/kg. Participants averaged 60 years of age (range about 23 to 80) and were 75% to 90% male. General study findings and limits: Some patients who did not respond also had low normalized T-cell clonal expansion.

Patients were excluded for autoimmune disease history or systemic immunosuppression. The CDR3 runs 13 residues. Germline CDR1 reads SGHNT; CDR2 reads YYREEE (reference sequence). Trimming left V 1 base short and J 7 bases short, with 12 bases between. The assay was immunoSEQ multiplex PCR, and TCRdb's table has in-frame clones only and misses some. The table lists under 70,000 clones, roughly 90% of them singletons. This chain joins TRBV5-4 and TRBJ2-7; D assignment may be TRBD1 or TRBD2 (5 bases each). Sample: CD4+ or CD8+ T cells sorted from blood, taken in a trial of the OX40 agonist ivuxolimab. This clonotype was sampled from an adult with an advanced solid tumor such as melanoma, head and neck, liver or kidney cancer. The CDR3 loop reads CASSLSSGGEQYF. DNA of the CDR3: TGTGCCAGCAGCTTGTCGAGTGGGGGTGAGCAGTACTTC.